The entry below describes one T cell receptor beta chain. The antigen is not known. This specimen comes from a study of memory CD4+ T cells and cytomegalovirus serostatus. Trimming left V 2 bases short and J 5 bases short, with 11 bases between. This CDR3 comprises 14 residues. Germline V gene data show CDR1 as SGHDN and CDR2 as FVKESK. Study-wide points: Each of 55 to 80 CMV-associated TCRbeta sequences occurred in one to five individuals. A US-trained random forest predicted CMV serostatus with median AUC around 0.92.

The sort gate was single viable CD3+CD4+CD8-CD45RO+ cells for memory CD4+ T cells. Donors' CMV status reflects serum IgG against pp150, pp28, p38, p52. Profiled with immunoSEQ multiplex PCR; TCRdb holds only in-frame clones, not every one. There are approximately 50,000 clones in the sample; over 65% occur only once, and roughly 3% lies in the top ten. This sequence originates from an adult in good health and CMV-seropositive. The genes are TRBV14 and TRBJ2-3; D may be TRBD2 (6 bases). The sequencing sample was made of memory CD4+ T cells from blood. CDR3 protein: CASSQITGGDTQYF. The CDR3 DNA sequence: TGTGCCAGCAGCCAAATCACCGGGGGAGATACGCAGTATTTT.